This T cell receptor (beta chain) was recovered during a study of control samples from healthy donors and cancer patients. The table came from immunoSEQ multiplex PCR; TCRdb's copy has only in-frame clones and leaves some out. The sample consists of over 150,000 clones, about 90% of them appearing once. The CDR3 covers 17 residues. Trimming cost V 4 bases and J 8 bases, with 25 bases left between them. Germline CDR1 SGHRS, CDR2 YFSETQ. The J gene is TRBJ2-1, the V gene TRBV5-1, with D tentatively TRBD1 (8 bases). This receptor was identified in a woman aged 40 to 55 in good health. The sequenced sample consisted of blood. The CDR3 region is CASSIAGGQGAPDEQFF. CDR3 DNA sequence: TGCGCCAGCAGCATTGCCGGGGGGCAGGGGGCGCCCGATGAGCAGTTCTTC.